This TCR beta chain comes out of a study of control samples from healthy donors and cancer patients. Between the trimmed V and J ends, which lost 5 bases and 4 bases, there was a span of 13 bases. The germline V gene has CDR1 LNHDA and CDR2 SQIVND (reference sequence). There are 14 residues in the CDR3. Only in-frame clones appear in the TCRdb table, and some are missing; sequencing was by immunoSEQ multiplex PCR. The sample contains roughly 150,000 clones, 80% to 90% of which appear only once. The sample was blood. The receptor was derived from a man aged 18 to 35 in good health. V is TRBV19 and J is TRBJ2-3; D is unclear. The CDR3 spells CASSPLSRPDTQYF. CDR3 DNA: TGTGCCAGTAGTCCACTAAGTCGGCCAGATACGCAGTATTTT.